Listed below are T cell receptor beta chains from one sample, sequenced in a study of blood T cell repertoires in COVID-19. Data came from immunoSEQ multiplex PCR; TCRdb stores just in-frame clones and leaves some out. There are more than 12,000 clones in the sample; around nine tenths occur only once, and over 2% lies in the top ten. Sample: peripheral blood. All receptors derive from a woman between 70 and 85 years old in a cohort sampled during active or convalescent COVID-19. Each CDR3 is given with its conserved first and last residue. The order of the fields is CDR3 protein, CDR3 DNA, clone size, J gene, D gene, V gene. D genes are given only for firm matches. Clone size is not always given. Where it is, it says once, few, many or a class for expanded clones.

CASSAPMAVINYGYTF,TGCGCCAGCAGTGCTCCCATGGCAGTTATTAACTATGGCTACACCTTC,NA,TRBJ1-2,NA,TRBV10-2
CATSRVAFQETQYF,TGTGCCACCAGCAGAGTGGCATTCCAAGAGACCCAGTACTTC,NA,TRBJ2-5,NA,TRBV15
CASTDSRGRRIPEQYF,TGTGCCAGCACTGACTCGAGGGGGCGCAGGATCCCCGAGCAGTACTTC,NA,TRBJ2-7,TRBD1,TRBV5-6
CASSPDSSTGELFF,TGTGCCAGCAGCCCGGACAGTTCTACCGGGGAGCTGTTTTTT,NA,TRBJ2-2,NA,TRBV7-9
CSVGSLSGEQFF,TGCAGCGTTGGTAGTTTGTCTGGTGAGCAGTTCTTC,NA,TRBJ2-1,NA,TRBV29-1
CASSITFVGADTEAFF,TGTGCCAGTAGTATCACTTTTGTGGGGGCCGACACTGAAGCTTTCTTT,NA,TRBJ1-1,NA,TRBV19
CASSNLYGYTF,TGTGCCAGCAGCAATCTCTATGGCTACACCTTC,NA,TRBJ1-2,NA,TRBV21-1
CASSLDRQTPSSGNTIYF,TGTGCCAGCAGCTTGGACAGGCAAACTCCCAGCTCTGGAAACACCATATATTTT,NA,TRBJ1-3,TRBD1,TRBV7-9
CASSIRTGGWETQYF,TGCGCCAGCAGCATAAGGACAGGGGGCTGGGAGACCCAGTACTTC,NA,TRBJ2-5,TRBD1,TRBV5-1
CAWSPLTDNSPLHF,TGTGCCTGGAGTCCACTGACAGATAATTCACCCCTCCACTTT,NA,TRBJ1-6,NA,TRBV30
CAWSIPRGSGYTF,TGTGCCTGGAGTATACCAAGAGGAAGTGGCTACACCTTC,NA,TRBJ1-2,NA,TRBV30
CASTPQGGAQGYTF,TGTGCCAGCACCCCCCAAGGAGGGGCACAGGGCTACACCTTC,NA,TRBJ1-2,NA,TRBV7-7
CASSLAYLAGGPVTDTQYF,TGCGCCAGCAGCTTGGCCTACCTAGCGGGGGGGCCCGTCACAGATACGCAGTATTTT,once,TRBJ2-3,TRBD2,TRBV5-1